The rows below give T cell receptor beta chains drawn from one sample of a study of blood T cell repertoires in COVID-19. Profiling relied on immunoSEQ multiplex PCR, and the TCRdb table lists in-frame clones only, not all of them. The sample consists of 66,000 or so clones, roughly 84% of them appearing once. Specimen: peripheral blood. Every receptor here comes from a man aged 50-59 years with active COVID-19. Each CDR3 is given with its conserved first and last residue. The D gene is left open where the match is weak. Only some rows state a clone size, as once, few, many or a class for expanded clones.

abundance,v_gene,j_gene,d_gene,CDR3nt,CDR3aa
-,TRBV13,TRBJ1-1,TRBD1,TGTGCCAGCAGCAGGACAGGGTATTCGACTGAAGCTTTCTTT,CASSRTGYSTEAFF
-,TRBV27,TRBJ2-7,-,TGTGCCAGCAGTTTTACGGACATGACCTACGAGCAGTACTTC,CASSFTDMTYEQYF
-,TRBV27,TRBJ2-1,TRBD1,TGTGCCAGCAGTTTAAGACAGGGGTTCTACAATGAGCAGTTCTTC,CASSLRQGFYNEQFF
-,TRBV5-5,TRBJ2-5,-,TGTGCCAGCAGCTTGGGACAGTACCAAGAGACCCAGTACTTC,CASSLGQYQETQYF
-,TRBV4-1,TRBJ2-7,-,TGCGCCAGCAGCGGAACCGGGACTGCCTCCTACGAGCAGTACTTC,CASSGTGTASYEQYF
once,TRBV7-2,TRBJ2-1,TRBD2,TGTGCCAGCAGCCCGGACGGGACTAGCTTATACAATGAGCAGTTCTTC,CASSPDGTSLYNEQFF
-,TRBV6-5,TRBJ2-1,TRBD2,TGTGCCAGCAGTACCCCGGGACTAGGCGTGAATGAGCAGTTCTTC,CASSTPGLGVNEQFF
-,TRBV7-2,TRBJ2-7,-,TGTGCCAGCAGCTCCCCCGGGGGCTCCTACGAGCAGTACTTC,CASSSPGGSYEQYF
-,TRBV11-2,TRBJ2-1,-,TGTGCCAGCAGCTTAGACGGTAATGAGCAGTTCTTC,CASSLDGNEQFF
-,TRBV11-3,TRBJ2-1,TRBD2,TGTGCCAGCAGCTTAAGGCAGGGACTACCCAGCTCCTACAATGAGCAGTTCTTC,CASSLRQGLPSSYNEQFF
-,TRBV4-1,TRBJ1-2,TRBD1,TGCGCCAGCAGCCACCCAGGGGGCTTGGTCTATGGCTACACCTTC,CASSHPGGLVYGYTF
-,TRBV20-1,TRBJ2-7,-,TGCAGTGCTAGTAGCGGTTTAGGCTACGAGCAGTACTTC,CSASSGLGYEQYF
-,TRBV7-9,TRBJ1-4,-,TGTGCCAGCAGCTTAGTTACAGGCCGTGGCGAAGAAAAACTGTTTTTT,CASSLVTGRGEEKLFF
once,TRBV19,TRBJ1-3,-,TGTGCCAGTAGTACGGTCTCTGGAAACACCATATATTTT,CASSTVSGNTIYF
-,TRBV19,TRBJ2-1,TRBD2,TGTGCCAGTAGTATCTTCGGGAGGCCCAATGAGCAGTTCTTC,CASSIFGRPNEQFF
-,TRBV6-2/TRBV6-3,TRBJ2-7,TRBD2,TGTGCCAGCAGTAAGAGCGGGGGATACGAGCAGTACTTC,CASSKSGGYEQYF
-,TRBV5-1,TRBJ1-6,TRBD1,TGCGCCAGCAGCACCCTTCCGGGACAGGGGGGGAATTCACCCCTCCACTTT,CASSTLPGQGGNSPLHF
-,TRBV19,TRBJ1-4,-,TGTGCCAGTAGTATTTCCGGGGGAAAACTGTTTTTT,CASSISGGKLFF
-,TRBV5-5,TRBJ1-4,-,TGTGCCAGCAGCTCGGGCGGGGTATTCGATTTTGTTAAGGGAAATGAAAAACTGTTTTTT,CASSSGGVFDFVKGNEKLFF
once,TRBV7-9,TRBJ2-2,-,TGTGCCAGCAGACCACAGGGTCTCCCCGGGGAGCTGTTTTTT,CASRPQGLPGELFF
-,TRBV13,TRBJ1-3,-,TGTGCCACCGGGGGGGCTGGAAACACCATATATTTT,CATGGAGNTIYF
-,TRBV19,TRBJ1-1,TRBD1,TGTGCCAGTAGTAACAAGCTAGGACAGGTGGGAGAAGCTTTCTTT,CASSNKLGQVGEAFF
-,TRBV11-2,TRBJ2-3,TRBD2,TGTGCCAGCAGCGCCATACTCCCTAGCGGGGGGAATCGGGCGGCGCAGTATTTT,CASSAILPSGGNRAAQYF
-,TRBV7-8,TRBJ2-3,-,TGTGCCAGCAGCTACGTCCAAAACCCAGCGCAGTATTTT,CASSYVQNPAQYF
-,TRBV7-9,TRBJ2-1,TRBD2,TGTGCCAGCAGCCCCGGACTAGCGGGACACAATGAGCAGTTCTTC,CASSPGLAGHNEQFF
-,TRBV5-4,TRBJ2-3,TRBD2,TGTGCCAGCAGCTTCGCGGGAGGGGGCACAGATACGCAGTATTTT,CASSFAGGGTDTQYF
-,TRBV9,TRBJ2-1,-,TGTGCCAGCAGCGATAGCGAGGGGGACTACAATGAGCAGTTCTTC,CASSDSEGDYNEQFF
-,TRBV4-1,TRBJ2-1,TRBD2,TGCGCCAGCAGCCAAATTGGAGCGGGGGGGCGTAATGAGCAGTTCTTC,CASSQIGAGGRNEQFF